Listed below are T cell receptor beta chains from one sample, sequenced in a study of CD8 T cell repertoires and HIV-1 epitope variants. These receptors lack a known antigen. TCRdb's copy holds only in-frame clones and misses some; the assay was immunoSEQ multiplex PCR. The sample lists some 5,100 clones; around two thirds were seen once. What was sequenced was cultured CD8+ T cells derived from PBMCs. The origin of the receptors is a male donor with HIV. The CDR3 runs from the conserved cysteine through the conserved F or W. D genes are given only for firm matches. Clone size is shown for a subset of rows, as once, few, many or a class of expanded clone.

v_gene	d_gene	abundance	j_gene	CDR3nt	CDR3aa
TRBV5-4	TRBD1	NA	TRBJ1-1	TGTGCCAGCAGCTTGAGGGACAGGGGGCCCACTGAAGCTTTCTTT	CASSLRDRGPTEAFF
TRBV19	NA	NA	TRBJ1-2	TGTGCCAGTAGTATCGAGGAGGTGGGCGGCTACACCTTC	CASSIEEVGGYTF
TRBV28	NA	NA	TRBJ2-7	TGTGCCAGCAGCCTGGACAGCTACGAGCAGTACTTC	CASSLDSYEQYF
TRBV7-6	TRBD1	NA	TRBJ1-4	TGTGCCAGCAGACTGGGACAGGGTAACGAAAAACTGTTTTTT	CASRLGQGNEKLFF
TRBV12-5	NA	NA	TRBJ2-1	TGTGCTAGTGGTTTGGGGCTAAGGGGGTCCTACAATGAGCAGTTCTTC	CASGLGLRGSYNEQFF
TRBV9	TRBD1	few	TRBJ1-2	TGTGCCAGCAGCGTGGGGGACAGGGCCCGAGGTAACTATGGCTACACCTTC	CASSVGDRARGNYGYTF
TRBV6-5	TRBD2	NA	TRBJ2-1	TGTGCCAGCAGTTACTCTCCTAGCGGGAGCCACAATGAGCAGTTCTTC	CASSYSPSGSHNEQFF
TRBV7-9	NA	large	TRBJ1-5	TGTGCCAGCAGCCCGAGCTATAGCAATCAGCCCCAGCATTTT	CASSPSYSNQPQHF
TRBV28	NA	few	TRBJ1-3	TGTGCCAGCAGGGGACCCGGACAGTTGTCAGGAAACACCATATATTTT	CASRGPGQLSGNTIYF
TRBV11-2	NA	NA	TRBJ2-1	TGTGCCAGCAGCTTCGCAGGGTCTTCGGATGAGCAGTTCTTC	CASSFAGSSDEQFF
TRBV11-1	NA	NA	TRBJ2-3	TGTGCCAGCAGCTTAGTCCCTAGCCTAACTGGGGATACGCAGTATTTT	CASSLVPSLTGDTQYF
TRBV27	TRBD2	NA	TRBJ2-7	TGTGCCAGCAGTACGGCGGGGGGAGGGGAAGAGCAGTACTTC	CASSTAGGGEEQYF
TRBV2	NA	NA	TRBJ2-4	TGTGCCAGCAGTGATGGATTTGGCCCCCGGATGGACATTCAGTACTTC	CASSDGFGPRMDIQYF